This TCR beta chain was sequenced during a study of shared clonotypes between healthy human individuals. The CDR3 loop spans 15 amino acids. The germline gives CDR1 SGHDT, CDR2 YYEEEE. Concerning this clone: Its antigen is as yet unknown. The junction shows a germline mismatch at one end, possibly a read error.

Study-level findings and limits: It was only blood that was sampled, and tissue repertoires likely differ. Clonotype sharing across a few donors was observed for 4.5% to 6.5% of naive CD4 clonotypes.

Sequenced by immunoSEQ multiplex PCR; TCRdb stores in-frame clones only, minus some. This sample has about 1.5 million clones; 95% to 99% occur once, and the top ten carry about 0.45%. Input material: naive CD4+ T cells sorted from blood. Subset denoted: CD45RA+ positively selected. The TCR sequence derives from a man aged 25 to 40 in good health. The chain employs TRBV5-6 and TRBJ1-2; D is ambiguous. In DNA form, the CDR3 reads TGTGCCAGCAGTTTGGCGTCCGGACCGGGCTATGGCTACACCTTC. Its translation is CASSLASGPGYGYTF.